Following are 13 T cell receptor beta chains from one sample sequenced in a study of shared clonotypes between healthy human individuals. Clones were sequenced by immunoSEQ multiplex PCR, and TCRdb holds only the in-frame ones, with some missing. Here the sample spans about 330,000 clones, under 80% being singletons. The sample consisted of memory CD4+ T cells sorted from blood. Indicated subset: CD45RA-negative fraction. The receptors come from a man younger than 45 in good health.

This rearrangement joins TRBV10-1 to TRBJ2-1; D unclear. CDR1 and CDR2 (germline): WNHNN, SYGVQD (reference sequence). V lost 3 bases and J 9 bases, leaving 9 bases between the germline ends. The CDR3 runs to 12 residues. CDR3 coding DNA: TGCGCCAGCAGTGAAATTTTAGGTGAGCAGTTCTTC. Its translation is CASSEILGEQFF.

The J gene is TRBJ2-2, the V gene TRBV5-1, with unresolved D. The germline V gene has CDR1 SGHRS and CDR2 YFSETQ. The CDR3 sequence is 15 residues long. Trimming shortened V by 0 bases and J by 1 base, and 7 bases separated the two germline ends. The CDR3 DNA reads TGCGCCAGCAGCTTGGAGTCTCGGAACACCGGGGAGCTGTTTTTT. It translates to CASSLESRNTGELFF.

The rearrangement links TRBV11-3 to TRBJ2-1; 10 nucleotides match TRBD2. The length of the CDR3 is 17 residues. V gave up 5 bases and J gave up 5 bases; unmatched junction bases: 12. CDR1 is SGHNT and CDR2 is YENEEA in the germline V gene. Here the CDR3 reads CASSPPGASGSHNEQFF. The CDR3 DNA is TGTGCCAGCAGCCCCCCTGGAGCTAGCGGGAGTCACAATGAGCAGTTCTTC.

This clone has only one observation. The chain has TRBV27 and TRBJ2-6; a possible D gene is TRBD1 (5 bases). The germline gives CDR1 MNHEY, CDR2 SMNVEV (reference sequence). This CDR3 has 15 amino acids. Trimming took 4 bases from V and 2 from J, leaving 9 bases between them. The CDR3 DNA is TGTGCCAGCAGTTCCCCAGGGACTGGGGCCAACGTCCTGACTTTC. This encodes CASSSPGTGANVLTF.

The chain combines TRBV18 with TRBJ2-7; 14 bases are shared with TRBD2. V trimming: 3 bases; J trimming: 5 bases; junction bases outside the gene matches: 0. This CDR3 region has 14 residues. Per germline, CDR1 KGHSH and CDR2 LQKENI. CDR3 DNA: TGTGCCAGCTCACCGGGACTAGCGGGAGACGAGCAGTACTTC. It translates to CASSPGLAGDEQYF.

This CDR3 reads CASGGSRYEQYF. In nucleotides, the CDR3 is TGTGCCAGCGGGGGGAGTCGGTACGAGCAGTACTTC. The V gene is TRBV6-1, the J gene TRBJ2-7, with D possibly matching TRBD2 (6 bases). V gave up 8 bases and J gave up 4 bases, with 12 bases separating them. This CDR3 spans 12 amino acids. Germline CDR1 is MNHNS and CDR2 is SASEGT.

To note about this clone: Within the sample, other DNA sequences also encode this same CDR3. The chain recombines TRBV28 with TRBJ2-7; TRBD2 aligns across 8 bases. Germline V gene data show CDR1 as MDHEN and CDR2 as SYDVKM. V lost 2 bases to trimming and J lost 3 bases; unmatched junction nucleotides: 3. This CDR3 is built from 14 residues. The CDR3 bases are TGTGCCAGCAGTTTAGCGGGAGGAATCTACGAGCAGTACTTC. Translating gives CASSLAGGIYEQYF.

The CDR3 sequence is CASTQMNTEAFF. Here the CDR3 DNA reads TGTGCCAGTACCCAAATGAACACTGAAGCTTTCTTT. This chain links TRBV19 with TRBJ1-1; no definite D call. The CDR3 extends over 12 amino acids. V gave up 7 bases and J gave up 0 bases, with 6 bases separating them. Germline V gives CDR1 LNHDA, CDR2 SQIVND (reference sequence).

The V call is TRBV18, the J call TRBJ2-3; TRBD2 agrees at 8 bases. The J segment lost 13 bases and the V segment lost 3 bases, leaving 12 bases of the junction unmatched. The germline V gene encodes CDR1 KGHSH and CDR2 LQKENI. The length of the CDR3 is 14 residues. The CDR3 protein is CASSPERTGGEKYF. Here the CDR3 DNA reads TGTGCCAGCTCACCCGAAAGGACCGGGGGGGAAAAGTATTTT.

This chain uses TRBV5-1 with TRBJ2-1, with D uncertain. Germline V gene sequence: CDR1 SGHRS, CDR2 YFSETQ. V lost 0 bases, J lost 1 base, and 8 bases lay in between. CDR3 size: 15 residues. CDR3 sequence: CASSLAFGSYNEQFF. In DNA form, the CDR3 reads TGCGCCAGCAGCTTGGCCTTTGGGTCCTACAATGAGCAGTTCTTC.

Comments on this clone: Distinct nucleotide sequences in the sample also encode this CDR3. J is TRBJ2-7 and V is TRBV29-1; 8 nucleotides align to TRBD1. The CDR3 totals 13 residues. The J segment lost 3 bases and the V segment lost 1 base, leaving 2 bases of the junction unmatched. Per germline, CDR1 SQVTM and CDR2 ANQGSEA. For the CDR3, the DNA is TGCAGCGTTGAAGGACAGGGGCTCTACGAGCAGTACTTC. Amino acids: CSVEGQGLYEQYF.

This clone was observed at least ten times. The genes are TRBV27 and TRBJ2-1, with D tentatively TRBD1 (6 bases). The V end lost 7 bases, the J end lost 6 bases, and 7 bases lay between the germline ends. Germline-derived CDR1 and CDR2 are MNHEY and SMNVEV (reference sequence). This CDR3 has 11 amino acids. Here the CDR3 reads CASKGVNEQFF. In DNA, the CDR3 is TGTGCCAGCAAGGGGGTCAATGAGCAGTTCTTC.

V usage is TRBV5-1 and J usage is TRBJ1-1, with D possibly matching TRBD1 (5 bases). This CDR3 spans 16 amino acids. V lost 0 bases and J 1 base, leaving 13 bases between the germline ends. The germline CDR1 and CDR2 sequences are SGHRS and YFSETQ. CDR3 nucleotide sequence: TGCGCCAGCAGCTTGGGAAGTGGGACTCCGAACACTGAAGCTTTCTTT. Translated: CASSLGSGTPNTEAFF. Based on the CDR3 plus reference TRBV5-1 and TRBJ1-1, the full variable domain is KAGVTQTPRYLIKTRGQQVTLSCSPISGHRSVSWYQQTPGQGLQFLFEYFSETQRNKGNFPGRFSGRQFSNSRSEMNVSTLELGDSALYLCASSLGSGTPNTEAFFGQGTRLTVV.